This T cell receptor beta chain was identified in a study of T cell clones after liver transplantation. Method: immunoSEQ multiplex PCR; TCRdb's copy keeps in-frame clones and lacks some. The sample holds approximately 55,000 clones; 70% to 75% are singletons and the top ten take around 10%. The sequence came from a human patient who received a liver transplant. A subset of T cells may come from the graft donor. This specimen consisted of CD4+ T cells from blood, obtained around 54 months after liver transplant.

The CDR3 sequence: CASSRDRTNYGYTF. The CDR3 DNA follows: TGTGCCAGCAGTCGGGACAGAACTAACTATGGCTACACCTTC. The chain carries TRBV2 and TRBJ1-2; TRBD1 agrees at 7 bases. The CDR3 loop spans 14 amino acids. The J segment lost 0 bases and the V segment lost 5 bases, leaving 3 bases of the junction unmatched. Germline V CDR1 and CDR2: SNHLY, FYNNEI.